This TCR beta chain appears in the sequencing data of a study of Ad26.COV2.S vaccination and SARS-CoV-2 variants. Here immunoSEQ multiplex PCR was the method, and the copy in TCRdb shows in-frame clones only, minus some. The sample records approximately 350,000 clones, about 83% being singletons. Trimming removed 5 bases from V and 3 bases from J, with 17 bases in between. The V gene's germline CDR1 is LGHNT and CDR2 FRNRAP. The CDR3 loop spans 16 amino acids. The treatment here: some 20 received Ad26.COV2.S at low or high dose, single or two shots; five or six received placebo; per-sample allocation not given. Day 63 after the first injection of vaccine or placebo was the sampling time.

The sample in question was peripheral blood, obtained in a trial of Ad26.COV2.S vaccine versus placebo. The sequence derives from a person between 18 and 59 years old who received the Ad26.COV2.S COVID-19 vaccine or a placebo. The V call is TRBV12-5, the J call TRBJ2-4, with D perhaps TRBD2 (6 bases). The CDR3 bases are TGTGCTAGTGGTCCCCCGGGGGTGGTAGGCAAAAACATTCAGTACTTC. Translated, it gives CASGPPGVVGKNIQYF.